A selection of T cell receptor beta chains follows, all from one sample in a study of cytomegalovirus exposure and HLA in healthy donors. This table comes from immunoSEQ multiplex PCR, and its TCRdb copy is limited to in-frame clones, with some not included. This table holds approximately 120,000 clones, about 15% found once. Sequenced material: PBMCs. The receptors here all came from a female donor in good health and CMV-seropositive. CDR3s include the opening cysteine and the closing phenylalanine or tryptophan. D genes are given only for firm matches. Size is omitted from some rows. Given values are once, few, many or a class for expanded clones.

j_gene | abundance | v_gene | d_gene | CDR3aa | CDR3nt
TRBJ2-3 | . | TRBV30 | . | CAWISPADTQYF | TGTGCCTGGATATCTCCCGCAGATACGCAGTATTTT
TRBJ2-7 | . | TRBV7-2 | . | CASSLGADSSYEQYF | TGTGCCAGCAGCCTAGGGGCAGATAGCTCCTACGAGCAGTACTTC
TRBJ2-2 | . | TRBV6-5 | TRBD2 | CASSRLAGNTGELFF | TGTGCCAGCAGTCGACTAGCGGGAAACACCGGGGAGCTGTTTTTT
TRBJ2-7 | . | TRBV5-6 | . | CASMPSFSSYEQYF | TGTGCCAGCATGCCGTCCTTTAGCTCCTACGAGCAGTACTTC
TRBJ1-1 | . | TRBV30 | . | CAWTAREPTEAFF | TGTGCCTGGACGGCGAGGGAACCCACTGAAGCTTTCTTT
TRBJ2-3 | few | TRBV7-2 | . | CASSLSSPDTQYF | TGTGCCAGCAGCTTATCGTCCCCAGATACGCAGTATTTT
TRBJ1-4 | few | TRBV18 | TRBD1 | CASSLTGGSEKLFF | TGTGCCAGCTCACTGACAGGGGGAAGTGAAAAACTGTTTTTT
TRBJ1-1 | . | TRBV23-1 | . | CASSQSRGGPVRTEAFF | TGCGCCAGCAGTCAATCGCGGGGGGGTCCGGTGAGAACTGAAGCTTTCTTT
TRBJ2-7 | . | TRBV7-6 | TRBD2 | CASSFGLAGEGYEQYF | TGTGCCAGCAGCTTTGGACTAGCGGGAGAGGGGTACGAGCAGTACTTC
TRBJ2-7 | . | TRBV4-3 | . | CASSQVIRSYEQYF | TGCGCCAGCAGCCAAGTCATCAGATCCTACGAGCAGTACTTC
TRBJ2-5 | few | TRBV4-1 | . | CASSPEVDRVPQYF | TGCGCCAGCAGCCCGGAGGTGGACAGAGTCCCCCAGTACTTC
TRBJ1-4 | few | TRBV7-2 | TRBD1 | CASSLVGRGATNEKLFF | TGTGCCAGCAGCTTAGTTGGCAGGGGGGCAACTAATGAAAAACTGTTTTTT
TRBJ2-7 | few | TRBV29-1 | . | CSVEDLQGREQYF | TGCAGCGTTGAAGACCTCCAGGGGCGCGAGCAGTACTTC
TRBJ1-1 | . | TRBV4-1 | . | CASSQDPGRGTPAFF | TGCGCCAGCAGCCAAGATCCGGGCAGGGGCACTCCAGCTTTCTTT
TRBJ2-2 | medium-sized | TRBV6-4 | . | CASSGQDAGELFF | TGTGCCAGCAGTGGACAGGACGCCGGGGAGCTGTTTTTT
TRBJ1-6 | few | TRBV30 | . | CAWSADYPPLHF | TGTGCCTGGAGTGCTGACTACCCACCCCTCCACTTT
TRBJ1-1 | few | TRBV5-6 | . | CASSFTESTEAFF | TGTGCCAGCAGCTTCACAGAGAGCACTGAAGCTTTCTTT
TRBJ2-3 | . | TRBV5-1 | . | CASKRRGTDTQYF | TGCGCCAGCAAACGACGGGGCACAGATACGCAGTATTTT
TRBJ2-7 | many | TRBV2 | TRBD2 | CASSESLAGGYEQYF | TGTGCCAGCAGTGAATCGCTAGCGGGAGGCTACGAGCAGTACTTC
TRBJ2-7 | few | TRBV10-3 | . | CAISENPGSEEYF | TGTGCCATCAGTGAAAACCCCGGAAGCGAAGAGTACTTC
TRBJ2-5 | . | TRBV5-1 | TRBD2 | CASSWGTSGIQETQYF | TGCGCCAGCAGCTGGGGGACTAGCGGGATACAAGAGACCCAGTACTTC
TRBJ1-2 | few | TRBV28 | TRBD1 | CASSTGGGGYTF | TGTGCCAGCAGCACAGGGGGAGGTGGCTACACCTTC
TRBJ2-3 | . | TRBV29-1 | TRBD2 | CSVDHPIGLAGVDASTDTQYF | TGCAGCGTTGATCACCCCATCGGACTAGCGGGGGTGGACGCTAGCACAGATACGCAGTATTTT
TRBJ1-2 | few | TRBV27 | TRBD1 | CASSPRQGKNGYTF | TGTGCCAGCAGTCCCCGACAGGGGAAGAATGGCTACACCTTC
TRBJ2-3 | few | TRBV19 | . | CASSPDRLGYTQYF | TGTGCCAGTAGCCCAGACAGGCTGGGGTATACGCAGTATTTT
TRBJ1-4 | few | TRBV30 | . | CAWSGRSGLPTNEKLFF | TGTGCCTGGAGTGGCCGATCGGGACTCCCAACTAATGAAAAACTGTTTTTT
TRBJ1-1 | few | TRBV27 | TRBD1 | CASSLSPYGTVNTEAFF | TGTGCCAGCAGTTTATCGCCCTACGGGACAGTCAACACTGAAGCTTTCTTT
TRBJ2-7 | . | TRBV10-3 | . | CAISERQAYEQYF | TGTGCCATCAGTGAAAGACAGGCCTACGAGCAGTACTTC
TRBJ2-1 | . | TRBV6-1 | TRBD2 | CASRSGSYEQFF | TGTGCCAGCAGGAGCGGGAGCTATGAGCAGTTCTTC
TRBJ2-5 | . | TRBV27 | TRBD2 | CASNEAGGRWETQYF | TGTGCCAGCAATGAGGCGGGGGGTAGATGGGAGACCCAGTACTTC
TRBJ1-6 | . | TRBV4-3 | TRBD1 | CASSQGTGRDSPLHF | TGCGCCAGCAGCCAGGGGACAGGGCGAGATTCACCCCTCCACTTT
TRBJ1-2 | . | TRBV5-1 | . | CASSLDRVDGYTF | TGCGCCAGCAGCTTGGACAGGGTAGATGGCTACACCTTC